This TCR beta chain comes out of a study of T cell clonotyping in hematopoietic cell transplantation (dated by TCRdb to the early 2020s). For the study in its entirety: The study collected 130 to 150 blood samples from 30 to 45 consecutive transplant recipients and their related donors. Recruitment of patients was conducted between late 2015 and January 2017, and follow-up was continued until late 2020 or death. Broader findings and caveats from the paper: A decrease in recipient TCR diversity was observed after transplant, and a progressive increase in pathologically expanded clonotypes was seen from day 30 to day 180. Only a small fraction of recipient repertoires overlapped donor repertoires, with over 97% appearing de novo at the given depth. Broader TCR repertoire diversity after transplant was predicted by Inverse Simpson Index values from donors and from recipients before transplant. Sample size was limited, and cells were not sorted, so CD4 and CD8 repertoire contributions could not be separated.

Via the germline V gene (reference sequence), CDR1 is MNHNY and CDR2 SVGAGI. Including the terminal cysteine and phenylalanine, the CDR3 comprises 12 residues. The read is trimmed to its CDR3 DNA, 36 bases read in frame from base 1. The germline ends are 12 bases apart after V is trimmed by 6 bases and J by 9 bases. Sample time point, as interpreted from the label and publication: 30 days after allo-HCT. Blood samples were obtained from recipients approximately 28 days before transplant and at days 30, 100 and 180 after transplant. Using Nuclei Lysis Solution, genomic DNA was extracted from unfractionated peripheral blood mononuclear cells that were either fresh or cryopreserved. A remark on this clone: Its recognized antigen is unknown. No base quality information exists; no much larger clone differs at one position.

TCR beta CDR3 regions were amplified from genomic DNA with the immunoSEQ assay, a bias-controlled multiplex PCR using V- and J-specific primers. A proprietary barcode and Illumina adapter sequences were added to the CDR3 amplicons in a second PCR step. An Illumina MiSeq instrument was used for sequencing of the CDR3 libraries. As for how the authors treated the data: Export and quality control were handled in immunoSEQ Analyzer 3.0, while downstream analyses relied on R Bioconductor and Immunarch. Only productive rearrangements within the normalized downsampled data set were used in the calculation of repertoire metrics. Pathologically expanded clonotypes were defined as those larger than 5 templates in the normalized cohort. Repertoire diversity was measured with the Inverse Simpson Index. The non-normalized data set was used for CMV-specificity analyses so that all clonotypes could be captured. The clones in this table, taken by TCRdb from immuneACCESS, are in-frame only. Not every clone is retained; where verified, under half of the shortfall comes from an unresolved V gene, and the cause of the rest is unknown. The V and J calls and the clone size are those of that table, but D and trimming were determined from the DNA. The sample has 2,500 to 3,000 clones on record, around 80% of them singletons. The ten largest clones represent roughly 6.2% of the sample.

This sequence uses TRBV6-6 and TRBJ1-3; tentative D gene TRBD1, with 5 bases matching. This sample comprised peripheral blood mononuclear cells, obtained 30 days after allogeneic stem cell transplant. This TCR came from a male patient aged 55 to 70 who had an allogeneic stem cell transplant, so T cells may come from the graft donor. Some clones in this sample may be carry-over from other donors' samples. This receptor carries the CDR3 CASRPWGVTIYF. The nucleotide sequence is given as TGTGCCAGCAGACCCTGGGGCGTCACCATATATTTT.